This T cell receptor beta chain was recorded in a study of blood T cell repertoires in COVID-19. Overall study: T cells, B-cell-depleted T cells, or PBMCs supplied cDNA or gDNA.

Sequenced by immunoSEQ multiplex PCR; TCRdb stores in-frame clones only, minus some. The sample includes roughly 200,000 clones, about nine tenths of them seen just once. Deletions cut 5 bases from V and 11 bases from J, with 15 bases between. The CDR3 is made up of 12 amino acids. The sequence was obtained from a man aged 35 to 55 with acute or convalescent COVID-19. Sequencing was performed on peripheral blood. The gene calls are TRBV12-3 or TRBV12-4 and TRBJ1-1; the D gene is possibly TRBD1 (6 bases). CDR3 sequence: CASSPDRNRAFF. In nucleotides, the CDR3 is TGTGCCAGCAGTCCAGACAGGAATAGGGCTTTCTTT.